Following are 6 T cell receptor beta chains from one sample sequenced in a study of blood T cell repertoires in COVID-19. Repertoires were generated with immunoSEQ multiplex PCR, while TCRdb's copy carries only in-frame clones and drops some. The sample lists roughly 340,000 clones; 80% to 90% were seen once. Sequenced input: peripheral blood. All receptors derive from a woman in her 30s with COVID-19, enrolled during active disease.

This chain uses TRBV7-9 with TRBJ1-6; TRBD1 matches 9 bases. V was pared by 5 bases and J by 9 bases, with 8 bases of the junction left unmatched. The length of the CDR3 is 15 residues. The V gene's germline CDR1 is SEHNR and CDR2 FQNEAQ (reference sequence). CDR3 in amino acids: CASSKDRGYGSPLHF. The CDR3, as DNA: TGTGCCAGCAGCAAGGACAGGGGCTATGGTTCACCCCTCCACTTT.

In DNA, the CDR3 is TGTGGTTCTACAGGGGGAAGCACAGATACGCAGTATTTT. Amino acids: CGSTGGSTDTQYF. This chain joins TRBV7-2 and TRBJ2-3; 8 bases are a match to TRBD1. The CDR3 is 13 amino acids. Germline CDR1 reads SGHTA; CDR2 reads FQGNSA.

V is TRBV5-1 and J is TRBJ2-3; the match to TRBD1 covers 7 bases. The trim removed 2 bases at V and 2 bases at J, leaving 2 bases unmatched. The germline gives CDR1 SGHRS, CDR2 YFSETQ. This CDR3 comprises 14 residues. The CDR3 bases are TGCGCCAGCAGCTTTGGGACAGCCACAGATACGCAGTATTTT. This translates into CASSFGTATDTQYF.

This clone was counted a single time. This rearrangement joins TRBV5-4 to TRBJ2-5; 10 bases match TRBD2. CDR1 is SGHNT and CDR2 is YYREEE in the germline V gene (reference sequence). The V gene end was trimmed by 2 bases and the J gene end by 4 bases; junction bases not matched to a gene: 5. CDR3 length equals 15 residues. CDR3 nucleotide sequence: TGTGCCAGCAGCTTAGCGGGGGGGCTCGGAGAGACCCAGTACTTC. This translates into CASSLAGGLGETQYF. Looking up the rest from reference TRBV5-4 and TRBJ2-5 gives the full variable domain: ETGVTQSPTHLIKTRGQQVTLRCSSQSGHNTVSWYQQALGQGPQFIFQYYREEENGRGNFPPRFSGLQFPNYSSELNVNALELDDSALYLCASSLAGGLGETQYFGPGTRLLVL.

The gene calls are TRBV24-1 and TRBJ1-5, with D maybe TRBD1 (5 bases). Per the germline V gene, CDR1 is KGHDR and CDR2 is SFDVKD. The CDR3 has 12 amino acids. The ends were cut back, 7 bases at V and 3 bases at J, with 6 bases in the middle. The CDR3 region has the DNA TGTGCCACCAGGGGGCTCAATCAGCCCCAGCATTTT. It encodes CATRGLNQPQHF.

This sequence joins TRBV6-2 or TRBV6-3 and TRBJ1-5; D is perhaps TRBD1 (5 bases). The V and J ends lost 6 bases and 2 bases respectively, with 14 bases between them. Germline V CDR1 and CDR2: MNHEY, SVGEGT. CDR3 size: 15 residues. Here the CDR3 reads CASSYTGVGNQPQHF. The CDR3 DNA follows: TGTGCCAGCAGCTATACGGGGGTTGGCAATCAGCCCCAGCATTTT.